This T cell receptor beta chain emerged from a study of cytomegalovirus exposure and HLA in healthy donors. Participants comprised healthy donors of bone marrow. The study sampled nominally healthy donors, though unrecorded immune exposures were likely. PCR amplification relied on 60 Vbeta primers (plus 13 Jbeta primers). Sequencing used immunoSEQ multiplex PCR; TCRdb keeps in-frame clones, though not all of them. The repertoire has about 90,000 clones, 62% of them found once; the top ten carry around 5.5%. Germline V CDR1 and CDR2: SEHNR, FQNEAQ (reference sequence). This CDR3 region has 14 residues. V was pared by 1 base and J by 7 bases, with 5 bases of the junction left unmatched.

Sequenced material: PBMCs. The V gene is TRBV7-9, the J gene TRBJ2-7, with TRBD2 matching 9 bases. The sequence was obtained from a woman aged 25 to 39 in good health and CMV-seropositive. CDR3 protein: CASSLVRGGREQYF. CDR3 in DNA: TGTGCCAGCAGCTTAGTGCGGGGGGGGAGGGAGCAGTACTTC.